This TCR beta chain was identified in a study of cytomegalovirus exposure and HLA in healthy donors. The CDR3 is made up of 16 amino acids. Looked up from germline, CDR1 is SGHTA and CDR2 is FQGNSA. The ends were cut back, 6 bases at V and 0 bases at J, with 15 bases in the middle. Both 60 Vbeta primers and 13 Jbeta primers went into the PCR. The method was immunoSEQ multiplex PCR; TCRdb's version includes in-frame clones alone and lacks a portion of them. The sample shows 95,000 to 150,000 clones, approximately 76% of them seen only once. Specimen: PBMCs. The V and J genes are TRBV7-2 and TRBJ2-1, with D possibly matching TRBD1 (7 bases). This sequence was found in a man aged 60 to 69 in good health and CMV-seropositive. In nucleotides, the CDR3 is TGTGCCAGCAGTCAGGGGGGAGTCTACTCCTACAATGAGCAGTTCTTC. Protein sequence: CASSQGGVYSYNEQFF. Based on the CDR3 plus reference TRBV7-2 and TRBJ2-1, the full variable domain is GAGVSQSPSNKVTEKGKDVELRCDPISGHTALYWYRQSLGQGLEFLIYFQGNSAPDKSGLPSDRFSAERTGGSVSTLTIQRTQQEDSAVYLCASSQGGVYSYNEQFFGPGTRLTVL.